The rows below give T cell receptor beta chains drawn from one sample of a study of spatial heterogeneity in lung cancer. A single record per CDR3 protein comes from TCRdb applying MiXCR to the 5' RACE reads. The data show over 50,000 distinct CDR3 sequences, roughly 6.4% seen once. Sequenced here: PBMCs, sampled at surgery. Receptors were obtained from a female donor with early-stage non-small cell lung cancer. CDR3s include the opening cysteine and the closing phenylalanine or tryptophan. A D gene is named only where the DNA matches it firmly. Not every row has a clone size; where given, it reads once, few, many or a size class.

j_gene: TRBJ2-7
d_gene: .
v_gene: TRBV28
abundance: many
CDR3nt: TGTGCCAGCAGTTCCGTCTCCGGTACGAGGAAGCAGTACTTC
CDR3aa: CASSSVSGTRKQYF

j_gene: TRBJ2-4
d_gene: .
v_gene: TRBV7-2
abundance: many
CDR3nt: TGTGCCAGCAGCTCTGGAGGGGTGGGCAAAAACATTCAGTACTTC
CDR3aa: CASSSGGVGKNIQYF

j_gene: TRBJ2-5
d_gene: TRBD2
v_gene: TRBV7-6
abundance: many
CDR3nt: TGTGCCAGCAGCCCCTCTAGCGGGGGGTCCCAAGAGACCCAGTACTTC
CDR3aa: CASSPSSGGSQETQYF

j_gene: TRBJ2-1
d_gene: .
v_gene: TRBV5-1
abundance: many
CDR3nt: TGCGCCAGCAGCTTGGGATCGGGGACTGAGCAGTTCTTC
CDR3aa: CASSLGSGTEQFF

j_gene: TRBJ1-1
d_gene: .
v_gene: TRBV11-2
abundance: many
CDR3nt: TGTGCCAGCAGCCAACAGGTTTCCAACACTGAAGCTTTCTTT
CDR3aa: CASSQQVSNTEAFF

j_gene: TRBJ2-5
d_gene: .
v_gene: TRBV12-3/TRBV12-4
abundance: few
CDR3nt: TGTGCCAGCAGTTTAAAACTCCAAGAGACCCAGTACTTC
CDR3aa: CASSLKLQETQYF

j_gene: TRBJ1-3
d_gene: .
v_gene: TRBV11-3
abundance: few
CDR3nt: TGTGCCAGCAGCCCCGGGGGAAAGAGACGAAACACCATATATTTT
CDR3aa: CASSPGGKRRNTIYF

j_gene: TRBJ1-4
d_gene: .
v_gene: TRBV27
abundance: many
CDR3nt: TGTGCCAGCAGGGTTACAGGCGCTGAAAAACTGTTTTTT
CDR3aa: CASRVTGAEKLFF

j_gene: TRBJ1-4
d_gene: .
v_gene: TRBV5-6
abundance: few
CDR3nt: TGTGCCAGCAGCCCCAAGAGCCGGGTTTATGATGAAAAACTGTTTTTT
CDR3aa: CASSPKSRVYDEKLFF

j_gene: TRBJ2-7
d_gene: TRBD1
v_gene: TRBV20-1
abundance: few
CDR3nt: TGCAGTGCTATAGGACAGGGGAGTGCCTACGAGCAGTACTTC
CDR3aa: CSAIGQGSAYEQYF

j_gene: TRBJ1-6
d_gene: TRBD1
v_gene: TRBV28
abundance: many
CDR3nt: TGTGCCAGCAGTCCCGGGACAGGGGGCACGGGGTCACCCCTCCACTTT
CDR3aa: CASSPGTGGTGSPLHF

j_gene: TRBJ2-4
d_gene: .
v_gene: TRBV7-6
abundance: few
CDR3nt: TGTGCCTGCAGCTTAGGAGGGACAGAGAGTAGCATTCAGTACTTC
CDR3aa: CACSLGGTESSIQYF

j_gene: TRBJ1-5
d_gene: .
v_gene: TRBV19
abundance: many
CDR3nt: TGTGCCACCCGATCGGATAATGGGGATCAGCCCCAGCATTTT
CDR3aa: CATRSDNGDQPQHF

j_gene: TRBJ2-2
d_gene: .
v_gene: TRBV5-5
abundance: many
CDR3nt: TGTGCCAGCAGCTTTGGGGCCGGGGAGCTGTTTTTT
CDR3aa: CASSFGAGELFF

j_gene: TRBJ1-3
d_gene: .
v_gene: TRBV28
abundance: few
CDR3nt: TGTGCCAGCAGTTTCGACCCGGGAAGGGGAAACACCATATATTTT
CDR3aa: CASSFDPGRGNTIYF

j_gene: TRBJ2-5
d_gene: .
v_gene: TRBV27
abundance: .
CDR3nt: TGTGCCAGCATGTTGGTGGGACACAGTCAAGAGACCCAGTACTTC
CDR3aa: CASMLVGHSQETQYF

j_gene: TRBJ1-3
d_gene: TRBD1
v_gene: TRBV6-5
abundance: many
CDR3nt: TGTGCCAGCAGCTCAGGGGGCTTCGGCTCTGGAAACACCATATATTTT
CDR3aa: CASSSGGFGSGNTIYF

j_gene: TRBJ1-5
d_gene: TRBD1
v_gene: TRBV5-1
abundance: many
CDR3nt: TGCGCCAGCAGCCCACAGGGGAGGAGCGATCAGCCCCAGCATTTT
CDR3aa: CASSPQGRSDQPQHF

j_gene: TRBJ1-3
d_gene: .
v_gene: TRBV7-6
abundance: .
CDR3nt: TGTGCCAGCAGTGAAACGGACGGGAGCTCTGGAAACACCATATATTTT
CDR3aa: CASSETDGSSGNTIYF

j_gene: TRBJ1-5
d_gene: .
v_gene: TRBV2
abundance: few
CDR3nt: TGTGCCAGCAAATCTGAGGGGAATCAGCCCCAGCATTTT
CDR3aa: CASKSEGNQPQHF

j_gene: TRBJ2-2
d_gene: .
v_gene: TRBV12-3/TRBV12-4
abundance: .
CDR3nt: TGTGCCAGCAGTCAAAGCGGGCCTACCGGGGAGCTGTTTTTT
CDR3aa: CASSQSGPTGELFF

j_gene: TRBJ2-3
d_gene: .
v_gene: TRBV21-1
abundance: few
CDR3nt: TGTGCCAGCAGCAAAGGTTCGGAAGGGGCATCTAGCACAGATACGCAGTATTTT
CDR3aa: CASSKGSEGASSTDTQYF